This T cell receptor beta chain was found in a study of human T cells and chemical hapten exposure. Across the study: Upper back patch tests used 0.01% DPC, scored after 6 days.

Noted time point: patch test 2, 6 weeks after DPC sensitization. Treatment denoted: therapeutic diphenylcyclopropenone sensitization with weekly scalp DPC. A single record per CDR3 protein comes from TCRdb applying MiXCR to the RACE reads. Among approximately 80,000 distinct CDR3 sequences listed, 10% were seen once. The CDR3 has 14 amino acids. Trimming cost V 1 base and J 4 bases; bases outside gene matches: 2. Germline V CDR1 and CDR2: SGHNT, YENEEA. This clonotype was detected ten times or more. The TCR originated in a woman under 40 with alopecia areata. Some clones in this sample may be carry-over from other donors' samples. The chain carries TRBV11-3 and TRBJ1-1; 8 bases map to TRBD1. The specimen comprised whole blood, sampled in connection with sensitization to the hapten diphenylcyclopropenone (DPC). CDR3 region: CASSLGQGPTEAFF. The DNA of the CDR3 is TGTGCCAGCAGCTTAGGACAGGGGCCCACTGAAGCTTTCTTT.